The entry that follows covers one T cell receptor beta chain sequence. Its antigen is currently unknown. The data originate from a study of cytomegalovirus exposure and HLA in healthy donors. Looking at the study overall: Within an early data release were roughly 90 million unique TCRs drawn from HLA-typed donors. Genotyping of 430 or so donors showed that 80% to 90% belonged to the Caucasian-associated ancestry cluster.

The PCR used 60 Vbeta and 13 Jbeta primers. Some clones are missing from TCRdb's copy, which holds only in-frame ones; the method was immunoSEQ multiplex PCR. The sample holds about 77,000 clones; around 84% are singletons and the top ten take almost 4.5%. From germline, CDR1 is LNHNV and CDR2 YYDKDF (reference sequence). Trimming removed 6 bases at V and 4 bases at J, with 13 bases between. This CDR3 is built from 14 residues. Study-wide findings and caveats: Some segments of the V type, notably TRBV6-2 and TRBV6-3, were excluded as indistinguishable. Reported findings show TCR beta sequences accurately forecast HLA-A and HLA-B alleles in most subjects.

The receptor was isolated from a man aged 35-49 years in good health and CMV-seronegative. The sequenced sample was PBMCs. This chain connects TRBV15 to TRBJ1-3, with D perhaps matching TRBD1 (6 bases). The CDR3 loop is CATRKTGTGNTIYF. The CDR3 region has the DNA TGTGCCACCAGGAAAACAGGGACGGGAAACACCATATATTTT. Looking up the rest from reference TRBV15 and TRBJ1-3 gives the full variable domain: DAMVIQNPRYQVTQFGKPVTLSCSQTLNHNVMYWYQQKSSQAPKLLFHYYDKDFNNEADTPDNFQSRRPNTSFCFLDIRSPGLGDTAMYLCATRKTGTGNTIYFGEGSWLTVV.